The 22 T cell receptor beta chains below come from one sample, sequenced in a study of CD8+CD57+ T cells in acquired aplastic anemia. Using genomic DNA as the template, TCR beta VDJ and CDR3 profiling was carried out. From the reads, TCRdb called clonotypes with MiXCR, one entry per CDR3 protein. Of about 420,000 distinct CDR3 sequences listed, roughly 64% were seen once; the top ten hold under 4.5%. Sequencing was done on a sample of sorted CD4+, CD8+, or CD8+CD57+ T cells (not recorded which) from PBMCs. The receptors come from a human donor in good health, serving as a control.

As regards this clonotype: The junction departs from germline at one end; a sequencing error may be responsible. V gene TRBV25-1 combines with J gene TRBJ2-7; a weak D match, TRBD1 (6 bases). Germline V CDR1 and CDR2: MGHDK, SYGVNS. The CDR3 runs 16 residues. The CDR3 here is CSSSEYHRDIVYEQYF. The CDR3 bases are TGTTCCAGCAGTGAATATCACCGGGACATCGTTTACGAGCAGTACTTC.

On this clonotype itself: A junction end diverges from the germline sequence, so it may reflect a read error. V is TRBV7-9 and J is TRBJ1-2, with a tentative D call TRBD1 (5 bases). This CDR3 region has 13 residues. Germline V lookup: CDR1 SEHNR, CDR2 FQNEAQ (reference sequence). The CDR3 DNA sequence: TGTGCCAGCTGCGGGGCAGCAGGGTATGGTGACAACTTC. As protein: CASCGAAGYGDNF.

Regarding this clonotype: The conserved phenylalanine or tryptophan normally closing the CDR3 is absent here, so this likely arose from a read error. Because the CDR3's place on the DNA is in doubt, the DNA is left out and the CDR3 is given as listed by TCRdb. The CDR3: CASSTRGGAASSI. The chain joins TRBV9 to TRBJ2-7; the D call in the table, TRBD2, was not verified against the DNA. Both ends counted, the CDR3 spans 13 residues. The V gene's germline CDR1 is SGDLS and CDR2 YYNGEE.

The chain has TRBV6-1 and TRBJ1-5; 7 nucleotides agree with TRBD1. The CDR3 has 17 residues. Germline lookup yields CDR1 MNHNS and CDR2 SASEGT. Trimming cost V 4 bases and J 0 bases; bases outside gene matches: 9. CDR3 residues: CASSGQGITSSNQPQHF. In nucleotides, the CDR3 is TGTGCCAGCAGTGGACAGGGTATTACCTCTAGCAATCAGCCCCAGCATTTT.

The V gene is TRBV7-2, the J gene TRBJ2-3; maybe TRBD1 (5 bases). The germline CDR1 and CDR2 sequences are SGHTA and FQGNSA. Deletions cut 5 bases from V and 4 bases from J, with 13 bases between. CDR3 length: 14 amino acids. The CDR3 nucleotides read TGTGCCAGCAGCACTCGACAGTCCCCAGATACGCAGTATTTT. Translated, it gives CASSTRQSPDTQYF.

As concerns this clonotype: The germline gene is not matched at one end of the junction; a read error may be the cause. The V call is TRBV10-1, the J call TRBJ1-3; no reliable D call. This CDR3 contains 14 residues. CDR1 and CDR2 from the germline V gene are WNHNN and SYGVQD (reference sequence). CDR3 DNA sequence: TGCGCCAGCAGTGAGACGGACTCTGGAAACGCCATATATTTC. Translated, it gives CASSETDSGNAIYF.

V usage is TRBV7-3 and J usage is TRBJ1-2; no clear D gene. This CDR3 spans 13 amino acids. V lost 5 bases and J 8 bases, leaving 15 bases between the germline ends. CDR1 is SGHTA and CDR2 is FQGTGA in the germline V gene. CDR3: CASSLRWGGGYTF. The CDR3 DNA sequence: TGTGCCAGCAGCCTAAGGTGGGGAGGCGGCTACACCTTC.

This clonotype was observed a handful of times. The chain combines TRBV10-2 with TRBJ2-3, with 8 bases fitting TRBD2. Looked up from germline, CDR1 is WSHSY and CDR2 is SAAADI. Losses at the gene ends were 2 bases for V and 5 bases for J; bases not matched to a gene: 6. The CDR3 has 15 amino acids. The DNA of the CDR3 is TGCGCCAGCAGTGAGGCGGGAGGATACTTAGATACGCAGTATTTT. Protein sequence: CASSEAGGYLDTQYF.

This clonotype was observed a few times. CDR3 sequence: CSARDEEGAETDTQYF. CDR3 nucleotide sequence: TGCAGTGCTAGAGATGAGGAGGGGGCCGAGACAGATACGCAGTATTTT. V gene TRBV20-1 combines with J gene TRBJ2-3, with D tentatively TRBD1 (7 bases). CDR1 is DFQATT and CDR2 is SNEGSKA in the germline V gene (reference sequence). Trimming left V 0 bases short and J 3 bases short, with 16 bases between. The CDR3 consists of 16 residues.

The V gene is TRBV4-2, the J gene TRBJ2-3; D not certain. The CDR3 has 16 amino acids. V was pared by 0 bases and J by 2 bases, with 12 bases between. Looked up from germline, CDR1 is LGHNA and CDR2 is YNFKEQ. CDR3 DNA: TGTGCCAGCAGCCAAGATAGGCTGGTGGCCACAGATACGCAGTATTTT. Translated, it gives CASSQDRLVATDTQYF.

A word on this clonotype: The DNA is left out, because the CDR3 cannot be placed on it with certainty; the CDR3 is given as TCRdb lists it. The chain carries TRBV5-4 and TRBJ2-6; the DNA was not compared with TRBD1, the D call given in the table. Germline CDR1 and CDR2: SGHNT and YYREEE (reference sequence). The CDR3 is 15 residues long, ends included. The CDR3 sequence is CASSRTGDSPLHFGF.

About this clonotype itself: Since a much larger clone is just one base distant, this may be a read error. No conserved phenylalanine or tryptophan is present at the end of the CDR3, so a read error is the likely explanation. V is TRBV5-6 and J is TRBJ1-3; D is undetermined. Trimming cost V 0 bases and J 0 bases, with 10 bases left between them. Germline CDR1 SGHDT, CDR2 YYEEEE. The CDR3 extends over 16 amino acids. The CDR3 region has the DNA TGTGCCAGCAGCTTGGTGTCGTCGGTCTCTGGAAACACCATATATCTT. Protein product: CASSLVSSVSGNTIYL.

This sequence joins TRBV19 and TRBJ1-1; a possible D gene is TRBD1 (5 bases). Trimming cost V 3 bases and J 5 bases, with 13 bases left between them. This CDR3 contains 14 residues. Germline CDR1 is LNHDA and CDR2 is SQIVND (reference sequence). CDR3 DNA sequence: TGTGCCAGTAGTATGCGTGGGGGAAGGACTGAAGCTTTCTTT. This gives the protein CASSMRGGRTEAFF. Together with reference TRBV19 and TRBJ1-1, the CDR3 gives the full variable domain: DGGITQSPKYLFRKEGQNVTLSCEQNLNHDAMYWYRQDPGQGLRLIYYSQIVNDFQKGDIAEGYSVSREKKESFPLTVTSAQKNPTAFYLCASSMRGGRTEAFFGQGTRLTVV.

The genes are TRBV2 and TRBJ1-5; 8 bases are a match to TRBD1. Germline trimming cut 6 bases from V and 0 bases from J; bases unmatched to any gene: 13. Germline V gives CDR1 SNHLY, CDR2 FYNNEI. This CDR3 region has 18 residues. The CDR3 nucleotides read TGTGCCAGCAGCGGACAGGGAGCCGGAATTTATAGCAATCAGCCCCAGCATTTT. Protein: CASSGQGAGIYSNQPQHF.

A few counts support this clonotype. One junction end disagrees with the germline gene, perhaps due to a read error. The J gene is TRBJ2-1, the V gene TRBV24-1; D might be TRBD2 (6 bases). The CDR3 is made up of 16 amino acids. From germline, CDR1 is KGHDR and CDR2 SFDVKD. CDR3 sequence (DNA): TGTGCCGCCAGTGATGCCCGGGGGTTTGGGATCGATGAGCAGTTCTTC. Amino acid sequence: CAASDARGFGIDEQFF.

This clonotype has more than one count but fewer than ten. The rearrangement links TRBV3-1 to TRBJ1-2; D perhaps matches TRBD1 (5 bases). The CDR3 has 19 amino acids. V lost 0 bases to trimming and J lost 0 bases, with 20 bases between them. CDR1 is LGHDT and CDR2 is YNNKEL in the germline V gene (reference sequence). The CDR3 here is CASSQDPLSREGANYGYTF. In nucleotides, the CDR3 is TGTGCCAGCAGCCAAGATCCCCTTAGCAGGGAAGGGGCTAACTATGGCTACACCTTC. Variable domain in full (rest from reference TRBV3-1 and TRBJ1-2): DTAVSQTPKYLVTQMGNDKSIKCEQNLGHDTMYWYKQDSKKFLKIMFSYNNKELIINETVPNRFSPKSPDKAHLNLHINSLELGDSAVYFCASSQDPLSREGANYGYTFGSGTRLTVV.

V usage is TRBV5-1 and J usage is TRBJ1-2; TRBD1 might be the D (5 bases). Germline values: CDR1 SGHRS, CDR2 YFSETQ. Trimming took off 2 bases at V and 10 bases at J, with 15 bases between the two ends. The CDR3 length is 13 residues. This CDR3 reads CASSLQESTDYTF. The CDR3 bases are TGCGCCAGCAGCTTACAGGAGAGCACAGACTACACCTTC. The full variable domain, with the rest looked up from reference TRBV5-1 and TRBJ1-2, is KAGVTQTPRYLIKTRGQQVTLSCSPISGHRSVSWYQQTPGQGLQFLFEYFSETQRNKGNFPGRFSGRQFSNSRSEMNVSTLELGDSALYLCASSLQESTDYTFGSGTRLTVV.

This clonotype was counted a single time. The genes are TRBV5-1 and TRBJ2-7; D is unclear. Looked up from germline, CDR1 is SGHRS and CDR2 is YFSETQ. With 5 bases removed from V and 6 bases from J, the gap between germline ends came to 18 bases. This CDR3 has 14 residues. The CDR3 region has the DNA TGCGCCAGCAGGGCGCTAATGAAAAACTGCGAGCAGTACTTC. Translating it yields CASRALMKNCEQYF. Together with reference TRBV5-1 and TRBJ2-7, the CDR3 gives the full variable domain: KAGVTQTPRYLIKTRGQQVTLSCSPISGHRSVSWYQQTPGQGLQFLFEYFSETQRNKGNFPGRFSGRQFSNSRSEMNVSTLELGDSALYLCASRALMKNCEQYFGPGTRLTVT.

CDR3 residues: CASSRWGYEQYF. The DNA of the CDR3 is TGTGCCAGCAGCCGCTGGGGCTACGAGCAGTACTTC. The V and J genes are TRBV3-1 and TRBJ2-7; the D is unclear. CDR1 LGHDT and CDR2 YNNKEL come from the germline V gene (reference sequence). The CDR3 is 12 residues long. The ends were cut back, 4 bases at V and 3 bases at J, with 7 bases in the middle.

V is TRBV5-1 and J is TRBJ1-4; possible D gene TRBD1, 5 bases. CDR3 length: 14 amino acids. V shed 3 bases and J shed 8 bases, with 14 bases lying between them. The germline gives CDR1 SGHRS, CDR2 YFSETQ. CDR3 region: CASSWTLEKEKLFF. The CDR3 DNA sequence: TGCGCCAGCAGCTGGACACTAGAGAAAGAAAAACTGTTTTTT.

The V and J genes are TRBV20-1 and TRBJ2-7, with TRBD1 as a possible D gene (6 bases). Trimming pared 6 bases from V and 11 bases from J, leaving 20 bases between. The CDR3 runs 12 residues. Germline V gives CDR1 DFQATT, CDR2 SNEGSKA (reference sequence). CDR3 bases: TGCAGTGCGGACGAGGGGGATGACGACAAGTACTTC. Translating gives CSADEGDDDKYF.

This clonotype was seen once. The chain couples TRBV7-9 to TRBJ1-6; 7 bases agree with TRBD1. This CDR3 is built from 15 residues. After removal of 4 bases from V and 2 bases from J, the junction contained 2 bases not matched to a gene. Germline CDR1 reads SEHNR; CDR2 reads FQNEAQ (reference sequence). The CDR3: CASSSGGAYNSPLHF. CDR3 coding DNA: TGTGCCAGCAGCTCAGGGGGGGCCTATAATTCACCCCTCCACTTT.